This T cell receptor (beta chain) was found in a study of Ad26.COV2.S vaccination and SARS-CoV-2 variants (dated by TCRdb to the early 2020s). For the wider study: Donors in the vaccine arm were drawn from COV1001, a multicentre, randomized, double-blind, placebo-controlled phase I-IIa trial testing Ad26.COV2.S in healthy adults. Ad26.COV2.S was administered intramuscularly at a dose of 5x10^10 or 1x10^11 viral particles, either as one shot or as two shots given 56 days apart. Sequencing of the TCRbeta repertoire served to evaluate the specificity and breadth of SARS-CoV-2-reactive T cell receptors following Ad26.COV2.S vaccination. The TCR-sequenced set comprised around 30 samples: roughly 19 Ad26.COV2.S vaccine recipients, 5 placebo recipients and 8 SARS-CoV-2 convalescent individuals. Trial participants were randomized into five groups of five: low-dose or high-dose Ad26.COV2.S given once or twice, or placebo on both occasions. Blinding of investigators to trial group allocation was maintained during experiments and outcome assessment. Paper-wide results and their limitations: Substantial breadth of spike-specific CD8+ and CD4+ T cell responses was reported after vaccination. Ad26.COV2.S recipients had higher spike-specific TCR breadth than placebo recipients (P = 0.0014). The authors noted that total T cell responses may have been underestimated by the TCR breadth and depth analyses. Vaccine and placebo recipients had similar non-spike TCR breadth, a finding consistent with the vaccine containing only spike. The study lacked the statistical power to compare responses across vaccine doses or regimens.

The immunoSEQ Assay was used to sequence TCRbeta CDR3 regions. After extraction, genomic DNA underwent amplification by bias-controlled multiplex PCR, followed by high-throughput sequencing. The original methods were these. To quantify the absolute abundance of every unique TCRbeta CDR3 region, sequences were collapsed and filtered. Usable DNA was measured by amplifying reference genes present in all nucleated cells, and TCRbeta template counts were normalized to that usable DNA to estimate T cell fraction. Repertoire TCRs were annotated as SARS-CoV-2-specific when V gene, CDR3 amino acid sequence and J gene were exactly matched to a known reactive TCR set. The reference SARS-CoV-2 TCR set was obtained from MIRA and was filtered for enrichment in COVID-19-positive ImmuneCODE repertoires, whereby public or cross-reactive TCRs were removed. Drawing on the MIRA antigens, annotated TCRs were analysed further at the level of specific ORF or position within ORF. Breadth was defined as the number of annotated unique rearrangements divided by the total number of unique productive rearrangements, and depth was defined as the summed frequency of the annotated unique rearrangements. Group comparisons of TCR breadth used two-sided Wilcoxon rank-sum tests. TCRdb holds this immuneACCESS table with in-frame rearrangements only. Some clones are missing; in checked studies, unresolved V genes explain under half, and the rest has no known cause. That table furnishes V, J and clone size, whereas the DNA furnished D and trimming. The table for this sample lists about 400,000 clones; approximately 88% of them were counted only once. Less than 4.5% of the sample rests with the top ten.

As concerns this clone: The antigen this receptor binds is unknown. Base quality data are lacking; no much larger clone is found one base away.

Taken with the paper, the label for treatment or condition translates to: approximately 18 received Ad26.COV2.S at low or high dose, single or two shots; about 5 received placebo; per-sample allocation not given. Repertoires of vaccine and placebo recipients were sequenced from samples taken on day 63 after the first injection. Cohort 1b enrolled 20 to 30 adults aged 18-55 years at a single site in Boston, USA, between 29 July and 7 August 2020. Ad26.COV2.S was a replication-incompetent adenovirus type 26 vector that expressed a prefusion-stabilized SARS-CoV-2 spike protein derived from the original Wuhan strain. CDR1 LGHNA and CDR2 YSLEER are derived from the germline V gene. V is reduced by 2 bases and J by 0 bases, leaving a spacing of 8 bases between them. From the cysteine through the phenylalanine, the CDR3 covers 15 amino acids. Left in the record is the CDR3 DNA by itself, 45 bases read in frame from the first base.

Rearrangement joined TRBV4-3 to TRBJ2-1, with no reliable assignment of the D segment. The sample here was peripheral blood, taken in a trial of Ad26.COV2.S vaccine versus placebo. The clonotype was recovered from a person between 18 and 60 years old who received the Ad26.COV2.S COVID-19 vaccine or a placebo. In nucleotides, the sequence is TGCGCCAGCAGCCAATACCCGGGCTCCTACAATGAGCAGTTCTTC. The encoded protein is CASSQYPGSYNEQFF.